This T cell receptor (beta chain) was sequenced for a study of patients and donors after allogeneic stem cell transplantation. The CDR3 contains 16 residues. V gave up 6 bases and J gave up 0 bases, with 12 bases separating them. Germline CDR1 is MNHNS and CDR2 is SASEGT. A few counts support this clonotype. One entry per CDR3 protein results from TCRdb running MiXCR on the RT-PCR reads. Altogether roughly 880,000 distinct CDR3 sequences are present, roughly 17% being singletons, with the ten largest covering 6%. Sequencing used blood, either unsorted or a sorted T cell fraction (not recorded which). This chain joins TRBV6-1 and TRBJ1-6; D uncertain. The source of this sequence is a human donor who was either an allogeneic HSCT recipient or a stem cell or donor lymphocyte infusion donor (not recorded which). It is not recorded whose cells these are; they may come from a transplant donor. CDR3 nucleotide sequence: TGTGCCAGCAGCCCACACCAGAGCTCCTATAATTCACCCCTCCACTTT. As protein: CASSPHQSSYNSPLHF.